The sequence of this T cell receptor (beta chain) was determined in a study of T cell repertoires in cytomegalovirus infection. Study-wide points: Cumulative public TCR beta family frequency identified carriers of CMV plus the relevant HLA.

One entry per CDR3 protein, called by TCRdb with MiXCR from the reads. The sample contains hundreds of thousands of distinct CDR3 sequences, approximately 24% of which appear only once. This clonotype has only a few counts. What it binds is not known. Trimming cost V 3 bases and J 2 bases, with 14 bases left between them. Germline lookup yields CDR1 SGHDN and CDR2 FVKESK. This CDR3 has 15 amino acids. The V and J genes are TRBV14 and TRBJ2-7, with D perhaps TRBD2 (6 bases). The clonotype originates from a human donor in good health (CMV status not recorded). Some clones in this sample may be carry-over from other donors' samples. Specimen: CD8+ T cells from PBMCs. The CDR3 DNA sequence: TGTGCCAGCAGCCAGGGAGGAAGGGAAGCCTACGAGCAGTACTTC. It encodes CASSQGGREAYEQYF.